This TCR beta chain stems from a study of regulatory T cells in long-lasting Graves disease. General study points: Only peripheral blood was studied, not thyroid tissue. Whereas about a thousand public clonotypes were shared by new patients, persistent patients shared more, at 2,500 to 3,500. A limited number of samples was an acknowledged limitation.

Both iRepertoire HTBI primers and Arm-PCR of CDR3 regions were used to build the TCR beta libraries. TCRdb redid the calling of the multiplex PCR reads with MiXCR, one entry per CDR3 protein. The sample consists of about 470,000 distinct CDR3 sequences, 20% to 25% of them appearing once. Turning to this clonotype: Its matching antigen is unknown.

Specified time point: persistent/refractory GD, antithyroid drugs over 5 years with positive TRAb. The authors made the TCR library using RNA they extracted from PBMCs. Patients came from an endocrinology department in Xi'an, China. The V end was cut by 4 bases, the J end by 2 bases, with 11 bases between. The CDR3 is made up of 14 amino acids. Per the germline V gene, CDR1 is MGHRA and CDR2 is YSYEKL. Sequencing was performed on peripheral blood mononuclear cells (PBMCs), taken when the disease was refractory, from a patient treated with antithyroid drugs. The chain combines TRBV4-1 with TRBJ1-2; D is uncertain. The origin of this receptor is a female donor with Graves disease. The chain's CDR3 is CASSPTDFNYGYTF. The DNA of the CDR3 is TGCGCCAGCAGCCCTACGGATTTCAACTATGGCTACACCTTC.